A selection of T cell receptor beta chains follows, all from one sample in a study of blood T cell repertoires in COVID-19. Using immunoSEQ multiplex PCR, the repertoire was profiled, and TCRdb retains in-frame clones only, with some absent. The data show over 130,000 clones, with about 80% seen just once and less than 2.5% held by the top ten. Sequencing was carried out using peripheral blood. The receptors derive from an older man with acute or convalescent COVID-19. CDR3s include the opening cysteine and the closing phenylalanine or tryptophan. The D gene is left open where the match is weak. Not all rows give a size; the values are once, few, many and, for expanded clones, a class.

D gene	J gene	clone size	V gene	CDR3 protein	CDR3 DNA
-	TRBJ1-4	many	TRBV7-9	CASNDMAGNEKLFF	TGTGCCAGCAATGATATGGCGGGAAACGAAAAACTGTTTTTT
TRBD1	TRBJ1-5	-	TRBV4-2	CASSQEAGGGGQPQHF	TGTGCCAGCAGCCAAGAGGCAGGGGGTGGAGGTCAGCCCCAGCATTTT
TRBD1	TRBJ1-4	-	TRBV19	CASSPQGAFEKLFF	TGTGCCAGTAGTCCACAGGGGGCCTTTGAAAAACTGTTTTTT
TRBD2	TRBJ2-7	few	TRBV5-1	CASSLRPLGLAGGLYEQYF	TGCGCCAGCAGCTTGAGACCCCTGGGGCTAGCGGGAGGACTATACGAGCAGTACTTC
TRBD1	TRBJ2-2	-	TRBV18	CASSPERDRRNTGELFF	TGTGCCAGCTCACCAGAAAGGGACAGACGGAACACCGGGGAGCTGTTTTTT
-	TRBJ2-1	-	TRBV6-1	CASSEPTRGYEQFF	TGTGCCAGCAGTGAACCAACGAGGGGGTACGAGCAGTTCTTC
-	TRBJ1-2	-	TRBV7-2	CASSSSSENYGYTF	TGTGCCAGCAGCTCATCGTCAGAAAACTATGGCTACACCTTC
TRBD1	TRBJ2-7	-	TRBV7-2	CASSSAGQGAGEQYF	TGTGCCAGCAGCTCTGCCGGACAGGGGGCAGGGGAGCAGTACTTC
-	TRBJ1-6	-	TRBV12-3/TRBV12-4	CAIQRRTNSPLHF	TGTGCCATCCAGAGAAGGACAAATTCACCCCTCCACTTT
-	TRBJ2-3	-	TRBV19	CASSIQRLMADTQYF	TGTGCCAGTAGTATACAGCGCCTGATGGCAGATACGCAGTATTTT